Given below is one TCR beta chain in context. The antigen it binds to is not known. The sample holds no much larger clone one base away, and base qualities are not on file. The immunoSEQ Assay, a bias-controlled multiplex PCR, was used to amplify TCRbeta CDR3 regions from genomic DNA. The study's processing was this. The number of nucleated cells in each sample was estimated by amplification of reference gene primers within the assay. To quantify the absolute abundance of each unique TCRbeta CDR3 rearrangement, sequence reads were collapsed and filtered. Productive Simpson clonality was computed per sample as the square root of Simpson's diversity index over productive rearrangements. The table comes from immuneACCESS by way of TCRdb, which keeps in-frame sequences with V and J called. Part of the clones is missing from these tables; in studies checked, under half for an unresolved V gene and the rest for unknown reasons. The V and J calls and clone size come from that table; D and trimming were worked out from the DNA. Counted in this sample were about 300,000 clones; approximately 86% of them appeared once. Of the sample, about 1.2% falls within the top ten clones.

Collaborating institutions collected whole blood in K2EDTA tubes following their own protocols. Collaborator samples were shipped for TCRbeta analysis as frozen whole blood, isolated PBMCs, or DNA extracted from either sample type. These data come from a study of blood T cell repertoires in COVID-19 (dated by TCRdb to about 2020). At the level of the whole study: Samples covering the acute and convalescent phases of COVID-19 were provided by collaborators in the United States, Italy and Spain. The prospective study material was composed of cDNA or gDNA derived from T cells, B-cell-depleted T cells, or PBMCs. Subjects who had been exposed to COVID-19, were actively infected with it, or had recovered from it provided the deeply sampled blood TCRbeta repertoires that made up the dataset. The repertoires were made available in a free public database intended to serve as a resource for research on the immune response to SARS-CoV-2. The samples were drawn from two sources: the first 160 participants of the ongoing ImmuneRACE study, and some 1,300 subjects contributed by 6 global collaborators. A de-identified subject ID, COVID-19 status, age in years and sex were almost always included in the sample metadata. Where HLA class I and class II types were available, the types were taken from metadata supplied by the sample provider, not from assay-based typing.

CDR1 and CDR2, per the germline V gene, are MNHEY and SVGEGT. V is pruned by 4 bases and J by 5 bases, leaving 9 bases of the junction without a gene match. Spanning cysteine to phenylalanine, the CDR3 consists of 16 amino acids. Left in the record is the CDR3 DNA by itself, 48 bases read in frame from the first base. Overall study results and their limits: How much clinical and demographic metadata was included differed by source and by participant, and the metadata was provided uncurated.

The TCR originated in a man between 65 and 85 years old with acute or convalescent COVID-19. The sequence is built from TRBV6-2 or TRBV6-3 and TRBJ1-5, with 9 central nucleotides matching TRBD1. Sequenced sample: peripheral blood. The CDR3 protein is CASSSSPGQGHQPQHF. DNA sequence: TGTGCCAGCAGTTCGTCACCGGGACAGGGCCATCAGCCCCAGCATTTT.